What follows is one T cell receptor (beta chain) and its context. This clone occurred a few times. No clone much larger than this one lies a single base away; base qualities are absent. The same CDR3 also results from other DNA sequences found in this sample. The time point label here, explained by the study, means: acute infectious mononucleosis, at clinical presentation within 2 weeks of symptom onset (visit 1). CD8 T cell responses to two immunodominant EBV epitopes, BRLF1 109 (YVL-BR) and BMLF1 280 (GLC-BM), were tracked in the study over primary infection. Primary EBV infection was taken to be indicated by a positive serum heterophile antibody test and EBV viral capsid antigen-specific IgM. As a first step, magnetic positive selection (MACS) was used to enrich total CD8 T cells from the PBMCs. A FACSAria III was used to sort live CD3+ CD8+ tetramer+ cells to over 95% purity. Cells were sorted with a PE-conjugated tetramer loaded with the BRLF1 109-117 peptide. TCR repertoires of EBV epitope-specific CD8 T cells were deep-sequenced directly ex vivo after tetramer sorting, at acute infection and at convalescence. The donors were a few individuals between roughly 18 and 30 years old who had clinical acute infectious mononucleosis along with laboratory evidence of primary EBV infection. Heparinized peripheral blood was drawn at clinical presentation with mononucleosis symptoms and again about 6 months later. Ficoll-Paque density gradient centrifugation was used to isolate PBMCs.

For TCR profiling, total RNA from at least 10,000 sorted tetramer+ CD8 T cells was reverse transcribed into cDNA. PCR amplification of CDR3 regions used primers annealing to V and J regions and added unique molecular identifiers so that templates could be tracked. The immunoSEQ platform, including its sequencing and error-correction standards, was used to profile TCRalpha and TCRbeta chains. The authors' analysis ran thus. Clonal copy numbers were corrected for sequencing and PCR errors, and CDR3s were defined according to IMGT conventions. Analysis was restricted to productive rearrangements and was performed with immunoSEQ Analyzer versions 2.0 and 3.0, and gene-pairing frequencies were further processed in Microsoft Excel. V-J pairings were visualized as Circos plots, and CDR3 motifs were found with MEME plus a custom motifSearch program. The probability of generation of TCR sequences was calculated using the OLGA algorithm. Clonotypes seen at both visits were called persistent; those seen only acutely were nonpersistent; those seen only at convalescence were de novo. An amino acid clonotype used by more than one donor was defined as a public TCR. TCRdb re-hosts the immuneACCESS table, in-frame sequences only. Its copies lack some clones; in the studies checked, an unresolved V gene accounts for under half of them, and the cause for the rest is not known. From that table come the V and J calls and clone size; the DNA was used to work out D and trimming. The sample table records some 2,000 clones; approximately 28% of these occur just once. The top ten constitute 67% of the sample.

These data belong to a study of blood T cell repertoires in acute mononucleosis (TCRdb year 2020). At the level of the whole study: Acute-phase samples were taken within 2 weeks of symptom onset, representing the primary response. In the acute phase, YVL-BR-specific cells accounted for a mean of about 2% of blood CD8 T cells, and GLC-BM-specific cells for a mean of about 1.1%. Mean blood EBV load was approximately 3.6 log10 genome copies per million B cells during acute infection and around 2.5 at convalescence. Overall study outcomes, separate from this receptor: Only approximately 9.2% of unique acute clonotypes persisted into convalescence, yet these made up most of the response; new diverse de novo clonotypes seemingly replaced the rest. For BRLF1 (YVL-BR), a dominant role in TCR repertoire selection was played by TCRalpha CDR3 motifs, whereas only a minimal role was played by TCRbeta. Because only a fraction of each donor's blood was analyzed, sampling error might partly account for the low clonotype overlap between the acute and convalescent samples. With only a few donors in the cohort, group averages were based on very few individuals.

Specimen: EBV YVL epitope tetramer+ CD8+ T cells sorted from PBMCs, collected during acute infectious mononucleosis. The cell subset or site label here, explained by the study, means: CD8 T cells binding a tetramer with EBV BRLF1 109-117 peptide (YVL-BR). The receptor was derived from a man aged 18 to 35 with infectious mononucleosis caused by EBV.

The CDR3 loop reads CASSSLLGSASTQYF. The nucleotide sequence is given as TGTGCCAGCAGTTCCCTACTTGGGTCTGCGTCGACGCAGTATTTT. This chain joins TRBV6-5 to TRBJ2-3; a confident D gene designation cannot be given. The germline V gene supplies CDR1 MNHEY and CDR2 SVGAGI. The CDR3 has 15 amino acids, counting the end cysteine and phenylalanine. Just the 45-base CDR3 DNA is kept, in frame starting at base 1. V and J are truncated by 4 bases and 9 bases respectively, leaving an intervening sequence of 20 bases.